This is a list of T cell receptor beta chains from one sample in a study of T-cell memory formation after mild COVID-19. MiXCR, run by TCRdb on the 5' RACE reads, gives a single entry per CDR3 protein. Of 350,000 or so distinct CDR3 sequences listed, around 20% are singletons. The sequenced sample consisted of PBMCs or a T cell subset sorted from them (not recorded which). The source of these receptors is a man between 18 and 35 years old who had mild COVID-19 (a few samples of this study predate the infection). Cell type and time point are not known. Each CDR3 is given with its conserved first and last residue. The D gene is left open where the match is weak. Rows may omit the clone size; those that give it use once, few, many or a size class.

V gene	clone size	CDR3 length	D gene	J gene	CDR3 protein	CDR3 DNA
TRBV7-9	few	17	.	TRBJ2-3	CASSTTHEAWDTDTQYF	TGTGCCAGCAGCACAACCCATGAGGCATGGGACACAGATACGCAGTATTTT
TRBV6-1	few	15	.	TRBJ2-3	CASRSQPGSTDTQYF	TGTGCCAGCAGATCTCAACCTGGGAGCACAGATACGCAGTATTTT
TRBV27	few	13	.	TRBJ2-3	CASSPLDTDTQYF	TGTGCCAGCAGCCCGCTGGATACAGATACGCAGTATTTT
TRBV4-2	few	16	TRBD2	TRBJ2-5	CASSQEGAGGQETQYF	TGTGCCAGCAGCCAAGAAGGGGCGGGGGGACAAGAGACCCAGTACTTC
TRBV10-3	.	14	.	TRBJ2-7	CAISERGNSYEQYF	TGTGCCATCAGTGAAAGGGGTAATTCCTACGAGCAGTACTTC
TRBV9	.	17	.	TRBJ1-1	CASSVATGVGGGTEAFF	TGTGCCAGCAGCGTAGCTACCGGGGTCGGGGGAGGCACTGAAGCTTTCTTT
TRBV7-2	few	15	TRBD2	TRBJ2-3	CASSLRSGDTDTQYF	TGTGCCAGCAGCTTACGGAGCGGGGACACAGATACGCAGTATTTT
TRBV7-9	few	11	.	TRBJ1-6	CASSWGSALHF	TGTGCCAGCAGCTGGGGGTCAGCCCTCCACTTT
TRBV20-1	many	12	.	TRBJ1-5	CSATLGNQPQHF	TGCAGTGCTACGTTGGGCAATCAGCCCCAGCATTTT
TRBV4-3	.	15	.	TRBJ2-5	CASSQEVRVGETQYF	TGCGCCAGCAGCCAAGAGGTTCGCGTCGGGGAGACCCAGTACTTC
TRBV6-2/TRBV6-3	.	14	.	TRBJ2-1	CASSYSTTDNEQFF	TGTGCCAGCAGTTACTCGACTACAGACAATGAGCAGTTCTTC
TRBV20-1	.	12	.	TRBJ1-1	CSARGSSTEAFF	TGCAGTGCTAGGGGTTCCAGCACTGAAGCTTTCTTT
TRBV20-1	few	14	TRBD1	TRBJ2-7	CSADSGTGRYEQYF	TGCAGTGCTGACTCCGGGACAGGGAGGTACGAGCAGTACTTC
TRBV7-8	few	13	.	TRBJ2-7	CASSPYQQGEQYF	TGTGCCAGCAGCCCTTATCAACAGGGCGAGCAGTACTTC
TRBV6-6	.	15	.	TRBJ1-4	CASSYVGGRSEKLFF	TGTGCCAGCAGTTACGTCGGGGGGCGGAGTGAAAAACTGTTTTTT
TRBV15	few	16	.	TRBJ1-3	CATSREISGAGNTIYF	TGTGCCACCAGCAGAGAGATCTCGGGGGCTGGAAACACCATATATTTT
TRBV20-1	few	15	TRBD1	TRBJ1-2	CSAIGTGMGNYGYTF	TGCAGTGCTATAGGGACAGGGATGGGTAACTATGGCTACACCTTC
TRBV14	few	15	TRBD2	TRBJ2-3	CASSRGGLRTDTQYF	TGTGCCAGCAGTCGCGGGGGTTTACGCACAGATACGCAGTATTTT
TRBV2	few	15	TRBD2	TRBJ2-1	CASDERGGSYNEQFF	TGTGCCAGCGATGAGCGGGGGGGCTCCTACAATGAGCAGTTCTTC
TRBV28	few	14	.	TRBJ2-5	CASYAYRGAETQYF	TGTGCCAGCTACGCCTACCGCGGCGCCGAGACCCAGTACTTC
TRBV27	.	14	.	TRBJ2-2	CASSLQLATGELFF	TGTGCCAGCAGTTTACAGCTAGCCACCGGGGAGCTGTTTTTT
TRBV6-5	few	16	TRBD2	TRBJ2-3	CASSYSGLAGVDTQYF	TGTGCCAGCAGTTACTCAGGACTAGCGGGGGTAGATACGCAGTATTTT
TRBV5-1	few	15	.	TRBJ2-1	CASSLAALAYNEQFF	TGCGCCAGCAGCTTGGCCGCACTAGCCTACAATGAGCAGTTCTTC
TRBV18	.	14	.	TRBJ2-1	CASSPGQAEGEQFF	TGTGCCAGCTCACCTGGACAGGCGGAGGGTGAGCAGTTCTTC
TRBV6-2/TRBV6-3	few	18	.	TRBJ1-5	CASSYAFSYLKTNQPQHF	TGTGCCAGCAGTTACGCGTTCTCCTACCTAAAGACCAATCAGCCCCAGCATTTT
TRBV7-6	.	17	TRBD1	TRBJ2-1	CASSLSPGTGPYNEQFF	TGTGCCAGCAGCTTATCTCCCGGGACAGGGCCCTACAATGAGCAGTTCTTC
TRBV7-2	.	16	TRBD2	TRBJ2-5	CASSFSLAGRGETQYF	TGTGCCAGCAGCTTTTCCTTAGCGGGCCGGGGAGAGACCCAGTACTTC
TRBV20-1	.	12	.	TRBJ1-1	CSARWQTLEAFF	TGCAGTGCTCGGTGGCAGACCCTAGAAGCTTTCTTT
TRBV7-2	.	13	.	TRBJ2-5	CASSLPARETQYF	TGTGCCAGCAGCTTACCGGCCAGGGAGACCCAGTACTTC
TRBV7-9	.	16	TRBD1	TRBJ2-5	CASSFPGQGFPETQYF	TGTGCCAGCAGCTTTCCCGGACAGGGGTTCCCAGAGACCCAGTACTTC
TRBV6-2/TRBV6-3	few	16	.	TRBJ2-1	CASSYWRGSSYNEQFF	TGTGCCAGCAGTTACTGGAGGGGCTCTTCCTACAATGAGCAGTTCTTC
TRBV5-6	.	14	.	TRBJ1-4	CASSLVSTNEKLFF	TGTGCCAGCAGCTTGGTTTCTACTAATGAAAAACTGTTTTTT
TRBV7-2	.	14	.	TRBJ2-2	CASSLLGGPGELFF	TGTGCCAGCAGTTTGTTGGGGGGACCCGGGGAGCTGTTTTTT
TRBV20-1	few	16	.	TRBJ2-1	CSARDPGLSSYNEQFF	TGCAGTGCTAGGGATCCGGGACTTAGCTCCTACAATGAGCAGTTCTTC
TRBV28	.	11	.	TRBJ1-4	CASGLYEKLFF	TGTGCCAGCGGTCTTTATGAAAAACTGTTTTTT
TRBV11-2	once	14	TRBD1	TRBJ2-3	CASNIQGGTDTQYF	TGTGCCAGCAACATACAGGGGGGAACAGATACGCAGTATTTT
TRBV28	.	15	TRBD2	TRBJ2-3	CASSFQRGNTDTQYF	TGTGCCAGCAGTTTCCAGCGGGGAAACACAGATACGCAGTATTTT
TRBV5-5	.	15	.	TRBJ2-3	CASSPGQGIRDTQYF	TGTGCCAGCAGCCCAGGTCAGGGGATTCGAGATACGCAGTATTTT
TRBV6-4	many	15	TRBD2	TRBJ2-1	CASSPFGGANNEQFF	TGTGCCAGCAGTCCCTTCGGGGGGGCTAACAATGAGCAGTTCTTC
TRBV19	.	15	TRBD1	TRBJ1-5	CASSMRDRGIQPQHF	TGTGCCAGTAGTATGAGGGACAGGGGTATACAGCCCCAGCATTTT
TRBV12-3/TRBV12-4	few	13	.	TRBJ1-1	CASSFLRYTEAFF	TGTGCCAGCAGTTTCTTGAGATATACTGAAGCTTTCTTT
TRBV6-5	.	14	.	TRBJ1-2	CASTQTLGAYGYTF	TGTGCCAGCACCCAGACCCTGGGGGCCTATGGCTACACCTTC
TRBV11-2	.	16	TRBD1	TRBJ1-2	CASSSLKRTGNYGYTF	TGTGCCAGCAGCTCACTCAAGAGGACAGGGAACTATGGCTACACCTTC
TRBV9	few	12	.	TRBJ1-2	CASSAEGGRPTF	TGTGCCAGCAGCGCGGAAGGGGGGAGGCCCACCTTC
TRBV7-3	.	17	TRBD2	TRBJ2-3	CASSWTSGGTYTDTQYF	TGTGCCAGCAGCTGGACTAGCGGGGGGACCTACACAGATACGCAGTATTTT
TRBV5-1	.	15	TRBD1	TRBJ1-1	CASSSYRGPNTEAFF	TGCGCCAGCAGCTCGTACAGGGGGCCCAACACTGAAGCTTTCTTT
TRBV12-3/TRBV12-4	.	12	TRBD2	TRBJ2-3	CASSPSGATQYF	TGTGCCAGCAGCCCGAGCGGGGCCACGCAGTATTTT
TRBV7-9	.	14	.	TRBJ1-6	CASSLGEWNSPLHF	TGTGCCAGCAGCTTAGGGGAATGGAATTCACCCCTCCACTTT
TRBV9	.	14	.	TRBJ2-1	CASSVEDSYNEQFF	TGTGCCAGCAGCGTAGAGGACTCCTACAATGAGCAGTTCTTC
TRBV4-2	.	16	.	TRBJ1-5	CASSERSSGDHQPQHF	TGTGCCAGCAGCGAGAGATCCTCTGGGGACCATCAGCCCCAGCATTTT